Below, 10 T cell receptor beta chains from the same sample are listed, as sequenced in a study of T cell clusters in autoimmune cytopenias. Some 38,000 genome equivalents of blood DNA were amplified for TRB. One tube held mixed TRB-A and TRB-B primer pools for touch-down PCR. TCRdb reprocessed the multiplex PCR reads, keeping one entry per CDR3 protein, no DNA. The repertoire table contains some 6,900 distinct CDR3 sequences. These records were also assigned to another study, of T cell repertoires in aging, cancer and after chemotherapy.

Specimen: peripheral blood. The receptors shown here come from a human donor in good health.

The genes are TRBV6-1 and TRBJ2-7; TCRdb's D gene call, TRBD1, goes unchecked for lack of DNA. Germline CDR1 and CDR2: MNHNS and SASEGT. The length of the CDR3 is 16 residues. CDR3 region: CASSEVSGTGGHEQYF.

The V and J genes are TRBV5-1 and TRBJ2-2; TCRdb designates TRBD1, a call that cannot be tested without DNA. Germline lookup yields CDR1 SGHRS and CDR2 YFSETQ. CDR3 length: 16 residues. The CDR3 sequence: CASSLGGQGNTGELFF. Full variable domain (remainder filled in from reference TRBV5-1 and TRBJ2-2): KAGVTQTPRYLIKTRGQQVTLSCSPISGHRSVSWYQQTPGQGLQFLFEYFSETQRNKGNFPGRFSGRQFSNSRSEMNVSTLELGDSALYLCASSLGGQGNTGELFFGEGSRLTVL.

This rearrangement joins TRBV6-5 to TRBJ2-3; without DNA, the TCRdb call of TRBD2 cannot be checked. The germline V gene encodes CDR1 MNHEY and CDR2 SVGAGI. This CDR3 spans 14 amino acids. The CDR3 spells CASRGPQESDTQYF.

The rearrangement joins TRBV19 to TRBJ1-1; TCRdb proposes TRBD1, but this gene call is untestable without DNA. This CDR3 has 12 amino acids. Germline V gene data show CDR1 as LNHDA and CDR2 as SQIVND (reference sequence). The CDR3 reads CASSILRGKAFF.

The chain carries TRBV6-1 and TRBJ2-2. Germline-derived CDR1 and CDR2 are MNHNS and SASEGT. The CDR3 covers 14 residues. CDR3: CASSVPADTGELFF.

The gene calls are TRBV5-6 and TRBJ2-1; TCRdb selects TRBD1, and the lack of DNA leaves this call unchecked. Germline lookup yields CDR1 SGHDT and CDR2 YYEEEE. The length of the CDR3 is 14 residues. CDR3 in amino acids: CASSPVPGWDEQFF.

The chain recombines TRBV6-4 with TRBJ1-1; TCRdb proposes TRBD1, but this gene call is untestable without DNA. Germline V gene lookup returns CDR1 MRHNA and CDR2 SNTAGT. The CDR3 sequence is 13 residues long. The CDR3 spells CASSYDRTSEAFF.

This chain joins TRBV6-1 and TRBJ2-7; the D call of TRBD1 rests on TCRdb alone, since no DNA is present to check it. The CDR3 is 15 amino acids. In germline, CDR1 is MNHNS, CDR2 SASEGT. The CDR3 loop reads CASDVEGGSSYEQYF.

CDR3 in amino acids: CASSYRGQGSWNTEAFF. This chain links TRBV6-2 or TRBV6-3 with TRBJ1-1; as DNA is missing, the TRBD1 call by TCRdb cannot be tested. This CDR3 has 17 amino acids. The germline V gene encodes CDR1 MNHEY and CDR2 SVGEGT.

The chain employs TRBV27 and TRBJ2-1; TCRdb picks TRBD2, but there is no DNA to check that call. Germline V gene data show CDR1 as MNHEY and CDR2 as SMNVEV (reference sequence). CDR3 length: 11 residues. This chain's CDR3 is CASLRGNEQFF.